This TCR beta chain was sequenced in a study of blood T cells in healthy people across ages. Study outcomes and limitations: There were more naive CD4+ cells and higher diversity in long-lived donors than in aged donors. Diversity was estimated from one million T cells, and these estimates were considered underestimates. A conclusive naive versus antigen-experienced comparison was prevented by the unsorted PBMCs.

As concerns this clonotype: Its cognate antigen is unknown.

The CDR3 totals 13 residues. Germline CDR1 is SGDLS and CDR2 is YYNGEE. Trimming cost V 4 bases and J 8 bases; bases outside gene matches: 6. Primed by a sample-barcoded 5' primer and a J-beta primer mix, a second PCR proceeded for 7 to 11 cycles. TCRdb called the 5' RACE reads again in MiXCR, with one record for every CDR3 protein. The sample lists 450,000 to 650,000 distinct CDR3 sequences, around 24% occurring once. These data were likewise used in another study, on T cells of mothers and their children.

The chain recombines TRBV9 with TRBJ1-2, with 9 nucleotides matching TRBD1. The specimen sequenced was blood. This TCR was recovered from a boy under 18 in good health. CDR3 region: CASSQGQGFGYTF. The CDR3 DNA sequence: TGTGCCAGCAGCCAGGGACAGGGTTTCGGCTACACCTTC.